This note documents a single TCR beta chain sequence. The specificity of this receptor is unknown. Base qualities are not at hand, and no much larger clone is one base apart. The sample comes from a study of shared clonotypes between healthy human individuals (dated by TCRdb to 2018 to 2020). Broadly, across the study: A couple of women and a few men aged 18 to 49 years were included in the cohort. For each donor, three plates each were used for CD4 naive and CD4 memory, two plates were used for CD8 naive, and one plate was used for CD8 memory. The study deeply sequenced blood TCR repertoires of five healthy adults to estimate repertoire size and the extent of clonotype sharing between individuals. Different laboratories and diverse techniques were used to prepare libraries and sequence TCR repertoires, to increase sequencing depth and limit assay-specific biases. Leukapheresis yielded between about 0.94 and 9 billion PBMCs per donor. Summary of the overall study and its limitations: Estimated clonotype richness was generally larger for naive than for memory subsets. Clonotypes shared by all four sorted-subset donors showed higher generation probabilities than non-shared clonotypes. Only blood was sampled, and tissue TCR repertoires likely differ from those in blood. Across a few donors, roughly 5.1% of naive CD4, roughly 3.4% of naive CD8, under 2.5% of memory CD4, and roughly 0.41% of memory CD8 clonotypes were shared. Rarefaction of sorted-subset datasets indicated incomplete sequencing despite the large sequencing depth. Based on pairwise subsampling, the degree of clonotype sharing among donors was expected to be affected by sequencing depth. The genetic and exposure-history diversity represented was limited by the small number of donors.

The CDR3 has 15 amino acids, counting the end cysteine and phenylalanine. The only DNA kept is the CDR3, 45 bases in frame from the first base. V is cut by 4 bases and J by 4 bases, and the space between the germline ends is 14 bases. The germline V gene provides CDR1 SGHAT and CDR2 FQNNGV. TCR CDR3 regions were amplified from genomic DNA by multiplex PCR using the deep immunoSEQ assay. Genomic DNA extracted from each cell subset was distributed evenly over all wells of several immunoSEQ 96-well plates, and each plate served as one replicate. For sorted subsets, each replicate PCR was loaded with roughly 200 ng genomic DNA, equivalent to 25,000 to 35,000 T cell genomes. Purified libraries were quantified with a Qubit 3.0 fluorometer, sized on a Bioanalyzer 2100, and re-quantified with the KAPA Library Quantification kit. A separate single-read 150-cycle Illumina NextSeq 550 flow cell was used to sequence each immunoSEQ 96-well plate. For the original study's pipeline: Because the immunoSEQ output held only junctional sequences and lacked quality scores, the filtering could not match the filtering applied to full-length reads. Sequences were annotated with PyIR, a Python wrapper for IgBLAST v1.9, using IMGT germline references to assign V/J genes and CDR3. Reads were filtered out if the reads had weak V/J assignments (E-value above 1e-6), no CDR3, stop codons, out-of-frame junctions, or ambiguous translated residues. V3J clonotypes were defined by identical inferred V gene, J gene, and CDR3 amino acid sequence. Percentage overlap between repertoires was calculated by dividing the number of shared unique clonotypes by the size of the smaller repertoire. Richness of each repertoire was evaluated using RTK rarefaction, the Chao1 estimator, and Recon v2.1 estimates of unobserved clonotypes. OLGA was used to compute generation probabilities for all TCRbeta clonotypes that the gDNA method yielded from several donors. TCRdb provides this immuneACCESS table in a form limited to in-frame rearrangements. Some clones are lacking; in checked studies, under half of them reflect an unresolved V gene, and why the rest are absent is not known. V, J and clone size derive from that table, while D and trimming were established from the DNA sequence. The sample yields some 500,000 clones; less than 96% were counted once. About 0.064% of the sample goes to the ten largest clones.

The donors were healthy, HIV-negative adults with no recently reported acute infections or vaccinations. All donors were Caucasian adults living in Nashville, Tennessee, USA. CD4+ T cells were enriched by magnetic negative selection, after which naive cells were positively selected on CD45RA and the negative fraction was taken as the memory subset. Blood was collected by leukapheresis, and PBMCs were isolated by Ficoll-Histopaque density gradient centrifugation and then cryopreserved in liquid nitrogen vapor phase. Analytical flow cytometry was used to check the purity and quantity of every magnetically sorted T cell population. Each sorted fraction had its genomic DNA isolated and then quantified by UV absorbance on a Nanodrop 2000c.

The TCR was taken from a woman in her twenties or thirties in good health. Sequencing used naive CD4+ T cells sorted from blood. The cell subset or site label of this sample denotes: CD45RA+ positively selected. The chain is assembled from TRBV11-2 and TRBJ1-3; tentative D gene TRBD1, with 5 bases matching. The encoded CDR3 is CASSSPGNTGNTIYF. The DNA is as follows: TGTGCCAGCAGCTCCCCAGGGAACACAGGAAACACCATATATTTT.